These 24 T cell receptor beta chains originate from one sample sequenced in a study of long-term antiretroviral therapy in people with HIV. Researchers ran immunoSEQ v3.0 at survey level. Measured with immunoSEQ multiplex PCR; TCRdb has only the in-frame clones, and not every one. The sample has around 23,000 clones, about 91% seen once; the top ten hold about 8.5%. The sequenced sample was unsorted PBMCs, obtained 1.8 years before starting antiretroviral therapy. The receptors stem from a man aged 50-59 years with HIV.

The V gene is TRBV7-9, the J gene TRBJ2-1, with 7 positions matching TRBD2. The CDR3 is 17 amino acids. CDR1 and CDR2 from the germline V gene are SEHNR and FQNEAQ (reference sequence). The V and J ends lost 2 bases and 0 bases, in that order; junction bases with no gene match: 7. This CDR3 is CASSLSPSGSSYNEQFF. As DNA, the CDR3 is TGTGCCAGCAGCTTAAGTCCTAGCGGTAGCTCCTACAATGAGCAGTTCTTC.

This chain connects TRBV6-5 to TRBJ1-2; 7 bases fit TRBD1. CDR1 MNHEY and CDR2 SVGAGI come from the germline V gene. This CDR3 contains 14 residues. The trim removed 2 bases at V and 8 bases at J, leaving 8 bases unmatched. DNA of the CDR3: TGTGCCAGCAGTTACGGCGACAGGGTGGGCGGCTACACCTTC. This gives the protein CASSYGDRVGGYTF.

This chain uses TRBV10-2 with TRBJ2-7; 7 positions agree with TRBD1. The CDR3 is 15 amino acids. With V trimmed by 6 bases and J by 4 bases, 12 bases remained unmatched. Germline values: CDR1 WSHSY, CDR2 SAAADI. CDR3 in amino acids: CASSQTGSFTYEQYF. As DNA, the CDR3 is TGCGCCAGCAGCCAGACAGGGTCTTTCACATACGAGCAGTACTTC.

The chain joins TRBV7-2 to TRBJ1-5; TRBD1 agrees at 9 bases. The CDR3 sequence is 14 residues long. V lost 4 bases, J lost 5 bases, and 3 bases stayed unmatched. Germline-derived CDR1 and CDR2 are SGHTA and FQGNSA. The CDR3 coding sequence is TGTGCCAGCAGCTACGACAGGGGGTATCAGCCCCAGCATTTT. This encodes CASSYDRGYQPQHF.

This sequence joins TRBV9 and TRBJ2-7; 11 nucleotides match TRBD2. Germline CDR1 SGDLS, CDR2 YYNGEE. The V and J ends lost 4 bases and 7 bases, in that order; junction bases with no gene match: 22. There are 19 residues in the CDR3. CDR3 nucleotide sequence: TGTGCCAGCAGCCCAACCGGGGATCTAGCGGGAGGCGCGGGGGGTGAGCAGTACTTC. Residues: CASSPTGDLAGGAGGEQYF.

V is TRBV19 and J is TRBJ2-7; a weak D match, TRBD1 (6 bases). The germline V gene has CDR1 LNHDA and CDR2 SQIVND (reference sequence). The CDR3 is made up of 13 amino acids. With 7 bases removed from V and 4 bases from J, the gap between germline ends came to 14 bases. CDR3: CASTPRGKYEQYF. CDR3 DNA sequence: TGTGCCAGTACGCCAAGGGGGAAGTACGAGCAGTACTTC.

The CDR3 DNA follows: TGCGCCAGCAGCCAAGCCGCGATCTCCCAAGGCGAGCAGTACTTC. It yields the protein CASSQAAISQGEQYF. V gene TRBV4-3 combines with J gene TRBJ2-7; D gene uncertain. The CDR3 length is 15 residues. Per germline, CDR1 LGHNA and CDR2 YSLEER. With 1 base removed from V and 6 bases from J, the gap between germline ends came to 16 bases.

This sequence joins TRBV5-1 and TRBJ2-7, with D perhaps TRBD1 or TRBD2 (5 bases each). Germline V lookup: CDR1 SGHRS, CDR2 YFSETQ. The CDR3 spans 13 residues. V dropped 0 bases and J dropped 11 bases, with 15 bases sitting between them. The CDR3 bases are TGCGCCAGCAGCTTGGATTTTGGGGGAAGGAAGTACTTC. The encoded protein is CASSLDFGGRKYF.

The chain has TRBV6-4 and TRBJ1-2; TRBD1 matches 9 bases. Unmatched junction bases numbered 4, after V lost 5 bases and J lost 9 bases. In germline, CDR1 is MRHNA, CDR2 SNTAGT. The CDR3 is made up of 12 amino acids. CDR3 sequence reads: CASSRDRDSYTF. CDR3 sequence (DNA): TGTGCCAGCAGTCGGGACAGGGATAGCTACACCTTC.

The chain joins TRBV19 to TRBJ2-1, with no clear D. The CDR3 is 10 residues long. V was cut by 5 bases and J by 6 bases, with 2 bases left in between. From germline, CDR1 is LNHDA and CDR2 SQIVND (reference sequence). The CDR3 is CASSVNEQFF. In DNA, the CDR3 is TGTGCCAGTAGTGTCAATGAGCAGTTCTTC.

CDR3 amino acids: CSVGGYNEQFF. The CDR3 nucleotides are TGCAGCGTTGGGGGCTACAATGAGCAGTTCTTC. The chain is built from TRBV29-1 and TRBJ2-1, with no clear D. This CDR3 has 11 residues. Trimming shortened V by 4 bases and J by 3 bases, and 4 bases separated the two germline ends. Germline V gene sequence: CDR1 SQVTM, CDR2 ANQGSEA.

This chain joins TRBV19 and TRBJ1-5; TRBD1 aligns across 7 bases. Germline values: CDR1 LNHDA, CDR2 SQIVND (reference sequence). Trimming cost V 2 bases and J 6 bases; bases outside gene matches: 4. The CDR3 spans 14 residues. The CDR3 nucleotides are TGTGCCAGTAGTATATCCACAGGGGTTCAGCCCCAGCATTTT. Translation: CASSISTGVQPQHF.

This chain uses TRBV7-2 with TRBJ1-3, with 7 bases that match TRBD1. The CDR3 length is 13 residues. Germline V lookup: CDR1 SGHTA, CDR2 FQGNSA. Trimming at V came to 5 bases and at J to 8 bases, leaving 6 bases not matched to a gene. For the CDR3, the DNA is TGTGCCAGCAGCCTGACAGGGTATTACACCATATATTTT. Translation gives CASSLTGYYTIYF.

The genes are TRBV11-3 and TRBJ2-3; perhaps D is TRBD1 or TRBD2 (5 bases each). From germline, CDR1 is SGHNT and CDR2 YENEEA. The CDR3 spans 13 residues. Trimming shortened V by 5 bases and J by 8 bases, and 14 bases separated the two germline ends. CDR3 amino acids: CASSLRDGGTQYF. The CDR3 bases are TGTGCCAGCAGCCTCCGGGACGGAGGTACGCAGTATTTT.

This rearrangement joins TRBV11-3 to TRBJ2-7; D remains unclear. V was cut by 1 base and J by 7 bases, with 14 bases left in between. The CDR3 runs 14 residues. Germline assignment: CDR1 SGHNT and CDR2 YENEEA. The CDR3 coding sequence is TGTGCCAGCAGCTTAGTGAGCAACCCTAGGGAGCAGTACTTC. Encoded protein: CASSLVSNPREQYF.

This clone was picked up one time. This chain uses TRBV19 with TRBJ1-5, with D hard to call. Germline V gives CDR1 LNHDA, CDR2 SQIVND (reference sequence). The CDR3 is 12 residues long. Trimming took off 6 bases at V and 2 bases at J, with 5 bases between the two ends. The CDR3 loop is CASRGGNQPQHF. In nucleotides, the CDR3 is TGTGCCAGTAGAGGCGGCAATCAGCCCCAGCATTTT.

The chain recombines TRBV19 with TRBJ2-6, with no clear D. Germline V gives CDR1 LNHDA, CDR2 SQIVND (reference sequence). The CDR3 is 14 residues long. With 6 bases removed from V and 0 bases from J, the gap between germline ends came to 6 bases. CDR3 nucleotides: TGTGCCAGTAGATATAGCTCTGGGGCCAACGTCCTGACTTTC. Its translation is CASRYSSGANVLTF.

The chain carries TRBV18 and TRBJ2-3; no clear D gene. The V end lost 6 bases, the J end lost 2 bases, and 9 bases lay between the germline ends. Germline CDR1 and CDR2: KGHSH and LQKENI. The CDR3 has 13 residues. The CDR3 DNA reads TGTGCCAGCTCTTCCGGGTCCACAGATACGCAGTATTTT. Translation gives CASSSGSTDTQYF.

The chain uses TRBV5-4 and TRBJ2-7; D is unresolved. V lost 0 bases to trimming and J lost 5 bases, with 9 bases between them. CDR3 length: 13 residues. The V gene's germline CDR1 is SGHNT and CDR2 YYREEE (reference sequence). This CDR3 reads CASSLGHPDEQYF. The CDR3 region has the DNA TGTGCCAGCAGCTTGGGCCACCCGGACGAGCAGTACTTC. Full variable domain (rest looked up from reference TRBV5-4 and TRBJ2-7): ETGVTQSPTHLIKTRGQQVTLRCSSQSGHNTVSWYQQALGQGPQFIFQYYREEENGRGNFPPRFSGLQFPNYSSELNVNALELDDSALYLCASSLGHPDEQYFGPGTRLTVT.

The V call is TRBV14, the J call TRBJ2-1, with 8 bases lining up with TRBD2. Germline V gene sequence: CDR1 SGHDN, CDR2 FVKESK. V lost 1 base, J lost 0 bases, and 2 bases stayed unmatched. The CDR3 contains 16 residues. The CDR3 DNA follows: TGTGCCAGCAGCCAAGCAGGGACTAGCTCCTACAATGAGCAGTTCTTC. Translated: CASSQAGTSSYNEQFF.

This sequence joins TRBV10-2 and TRBJ2-5; 8 nucleotides match TRBD1. This CDR3 region has 13 residues. Germline CDR1 and CDR2: WSHSY and SAAADI. Germline trimming cut 4 bases from V and 5 bases from J; bases unmatched to any gene: 3. In nucleotides, the CDR3 is TGCGCCAGCAGTGCAGGGGGCGCCGAGACCCAGTACTTC. This codes for CASSAGGAETQYF.

This clone was recorded only once. The V gene is TRBV27, the J gene TRBJ1-1; a possible D gene is TRBD1 (5 bases). Germline V lookup: CDR1 MNHEY, CDR2 SMNVEV (reference sequence). The CDR3 extends over 15 amino acids. The germline V and J ends were trimmed by 3 bases and 4 bases, with 15 bases remaining between them. CDR3 DNA: TGTGCCAGCAGTTTGGTCGGGCGGGGGGGCACTGAAGCTTTCTTT. Amino acids: CASSLVGRGGTEAFF.

V gene TRBV6-5 combines with J gene TRBJ2-7; possibly TRBD1 for D (6 bases). The germline gives CDR1 MNHEY, CDR2 SVGAGI. There are 14 residues in the CDR3. V gave up 6 bases and J gave up 3 bases, with 15 bases separating them. The DNA for the CDR3 is TGTGCCAGCAGGATTTATGAGGGACACTACGAGCAGTACTTC. Amino acid sequence: CASRIYEGHYEQYF.

This chain uses TRBV2 with TRBJ1-2, with D unresolved. V lost 2 bases and J lost 4, with 8 bases in between. There are 13 residues in the CDR3. Germline V lookup: CDR1 SNHLY, CDR2 FYNNEI. The chain's CDR3 is CASSERQFYGYTF. For the CDR3, the DNA is TGTGCCAGCAGTGAAAGGCAGTTCTATGGCTACACCTTC.